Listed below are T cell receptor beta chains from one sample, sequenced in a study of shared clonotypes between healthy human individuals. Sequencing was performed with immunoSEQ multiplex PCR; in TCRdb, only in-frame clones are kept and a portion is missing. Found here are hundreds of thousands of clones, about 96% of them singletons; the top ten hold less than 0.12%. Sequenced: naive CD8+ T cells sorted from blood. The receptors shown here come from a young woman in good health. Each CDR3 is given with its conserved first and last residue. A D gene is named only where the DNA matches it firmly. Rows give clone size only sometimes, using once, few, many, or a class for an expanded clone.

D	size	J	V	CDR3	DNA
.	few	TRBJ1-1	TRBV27	CATISGTEAFF	TGTGCCACTATCTCGGGGACTGAAGCTTTCTTT
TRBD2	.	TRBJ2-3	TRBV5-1	CASSLSGRGRLLDTQYF	TGCGCCAGCAGCTTGAGTGGTCGCGGGAGGCTCTTGGATACGCAGTATTTT
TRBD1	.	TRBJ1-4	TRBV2	CASKGQINEKLFF	TGTGCCAGCAAGGGACAGATTAATGAAAAACTGTTTTTT
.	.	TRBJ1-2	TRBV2	CASSEASIGVYGYTF	TGTGCCAGCAGTGAAGCCAGTATCGGGGTGTATGGCTACACCTTC
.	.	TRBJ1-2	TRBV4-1	CASSQGWPGGPHGYTF	TGCGCCAGCAGCCAAGGGTGGCCGGGCGGCCCTCATGGCTACACCTTC
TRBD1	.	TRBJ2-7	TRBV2	CASSSGQGAYEQYF	TGTGCCAGCAGCTCGGGACAGGGGGCTTACGAGCAGTACTTC
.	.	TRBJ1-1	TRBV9	CASSVTEINTEAFF	TGTGCCAGCAGCGTGACAGAGATAAACACTGAAGCTTTCTTT
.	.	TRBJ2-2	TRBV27	CASRIGYHGTGELFF	TGTGCCAGCAGAATAGGGTACCACGGCACCGGGGAGCTGTTTTTT
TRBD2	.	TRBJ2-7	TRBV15	CATSRIPGLVYEQYF	TGTGCCACCAGCAGAATACCGGGACTAGTGTACGAGCAGTACTTC
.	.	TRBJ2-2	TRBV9	CASSVPGVQGTGELFF	TGTGCCAGCAGCGTACCAGGCGTTCAGGGCACCGGGGAGCTGTTTTTT
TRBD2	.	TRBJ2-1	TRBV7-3	CASSGHMGLASGNEQFF	TGTGCCAGCAGCGGCCACATGGGACTAGCGTCCGGGAATGAGCAGTTCTTC
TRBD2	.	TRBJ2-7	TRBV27	CASTPGLAEGEQYF	TGTGCCAGCACCCCGGGACTAGCGGAGGGCGAGCAGTACTTC
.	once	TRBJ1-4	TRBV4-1	CASSQDQGGYEKLFF	TGCGCCAGCAGCCAAGATCAGGGAGGGTATGAAAAACTGTTTTTT